This T cell receptor beta chain was identified in a study of CD8 T cells in ankylosing spondylitis. Study-level results: Researchers reportedly found disease-linked clones significantly enriched in matched ankylosing spondylitis synovial fluid.

This clonotype was counted at least ten times. Its antigen is not identified. A quantitative 5'-RACE method, one with molecular barcodes, was used to make TCR beta libraries. TCRdb re-called the 5' RACE reads with MiXCR, one entry per CDR3 protein. The sample has roughly 91,000 distinct CDR3 sequences, roughly 8.3% seen once. The germline V and J ends were trimmed by 5 bases and 6 bases, with 13 bases remaining between them. CDR3 length: 14 amino acids. Germline V gene lookup returns CDR1 SGHTA and CDR2 FQGNSA. Sequencing was carried out using blood, either unsorted or a sorted T cell fraction (not recorded which). This TCR came from a male donor with ankylosing spondylitis or in good health (not recorded which). The V gene is TRBV7-2, the J gene TRBJ2-2, with a tentative D call TRBD1 (5 bases). DNA for the CDR3: TGTGCCAGCAGCACTTTCCAGGGTGCCGGGGAGCTGTTTTTT. Translating gives CASSTFQGAGELFF. The full variable domain, its missing parts supplied by reference TRBV7-2 and TRBJ2-2, is GAGVSQSPSNKVTEKGKDVELRCDPISGHTALYWYRQSLGQGLEFLIYFQGNSAPDKSGLPSDRFSAERTGGSVSTLTIQRTQQEDSAVYLCASSTFQGAGELFFGEGSRLTVL.